A selection of T cell receptor beta chains follows, all from one sample in a study of blood T cell repertoires in COVID-19. Profiled with immunoSEQ multiplex PCR; TCRdb holds only in-frame clones, not every one. The sample yields tens of thousands of clones, around 84% seen once. Sequencing input: peripheral blood. These receptors came from a man aged 70-80 years with active COVID-19. CDR3s include the opening cysteine and the closing phenylalanine or tryptophan. Each record gives: clone size, V gene, J gene, D gene, CDR3 protein, CDR3 DNA. D genes are given only for firm matches. Clone sizes are given selectively: once, few, many, or a class where the clone is expanded.

once	TRBV6-5	TRBJ1-3	TRBD1	CASSLFGQEKNTIYF	TGTGCCAGCAGCCTATTTGGACAGGAAAAAAACACCATATATTTT
few	TRBV7-9	TRBJ1-1	.	CASSFSNTEAFF	TGTGCCAGCAGCTTCTCCAACACTGAAGCTTTCTTT
.	TRBV2	TRBJ2-7	TRBD1	CASTPSGTGSYEQYF	TGTGCCAGCACTCCCTCAGGGACAGGGTCATACGAGCAGTACTTC
.	TRBV11-3	TRBJ2-1	TRBD2	CASSLGKTSGLNEQFF	TGTGCCAGCAGCTTAGGAAAGACTAGCGGGCTCAATGAGCAGTTCTTC
once	TRBV30	TRBJ2-7	TRBD1	CAWNLQGVIYEQYF	TGTGCCTGGAATCTCCAGGGGGTAATCTACGAGCAGTACTTC
.	TRBV28	TRBJ1-2	TRBD1	CASSLGQRAYGYTF	TGTGCCAGCAGCCTGGGACAGCGGGCCTATGGCTACACCTTC
.	TRBV11-2	TRBJ2-2	.	CASSHPREGFTGELFF	TGTGCCAGCAGCCACCCCCGCGAGGGTTTCACCGGGGAGCTGTTTTTT
.	TRBV5-4	TRBJ1-2	TRBD1	CASTDARTGEGYTF	TGTGCCAGCACCGACGCGCGGACAGGGGAGGGCTACACCTTC
.	TRBV3-1/TRBV3-2	TRBJ2-1	.	CASSQELVRLNEQFF	TGTGCCAGCAGCCAAGAACTAGTCAGGCTCAATGAGCAGTTCTTC
once	TRBV18	TRBJ2-6	.	CASSLDRRGANVLTF	TGTGCCAGCTCACTCGACCGGAGGGGGGCCAACGTCCTGACTTTC
.	TRBV2	TRBJ2-1	TRBD2	CASRDRTSGGYNEQFF	TGTGCCAGCAGAGACCGGACTAGCGGGGGCTACAATGAGCAGTTCTTC
.	TRBV27	TRBJ2-5	TRBD1	CASSLATGGWETQYF	TGTGCCAGCAGTTTAGCCACAGGGGGATGGGAGACCCAGTACTTC